The rows below give T cell receptor beta chains drawn from one sample of a study of T cell responses to AZD1222 COVID-19 vaccine. Using immunoSEQ multiplex PCR, the repertoire was profiled, and TCRdb retains in-frame clones only, with some absent. The profile covers over 65,000 clones, with approximately 90% appearing a single time and around 5.8% taken by the ten largest. The input for sequencing was peripheral blood, taken on day 0 of AZD1222 vaccination. These receptors came from an adult in good health. The CDR3 runs from the conserved cysteine through the conserved F or W. A D gene is named only where the DNA matches it firmly. Size tells how often a clone was seen (once, few, many) or the class of an expanded clone, and some rows leave it out.

>-|TRBV4-3|TRBJ1-5|-
CASSPYDGNQPQHF
TGCGCCAGCAGCCCTTATGACGGCAATCAGCCCCAGCATTTT
>TRBD2|TRBV10-3|TRBJ2-7|-
CAISDPGGLFNEQYF
TGTGCCATCAGTGATCCGGGGGGGTTGTTCAACGAGCAGTACTTC
>-|TRBV24-1|TRBJ1-2|-
CATSDFLSNYGYTF
TGTGCCACCAGTGATTTTTTGTCGAACTATGGCTACACCTTC
>TRBD1|TRBV4-1|TRBJ1-6|-
CASSQADREGSPLHF
TGCGCCAGCAGCCAAGCGGACAGGGAAGGGTCACCCCTCCACTTT
>-|TRBV4-1|TRBJ1-1|-
CASSHDTEAFF
TGCGCCAGCAGCCATGACACAGAAGCTTTCTTT
>TRBD2|TRBV30|TRBJ2-1|-
CAWTRGTSDHNEQFF
TGTGCCTGGACTCGGGGGACTAGCGACCACAATGAGCAGTTCTTC
>-|TRBV29-1|TRBJ2-7|-
CSVEETGLEQYF
TGCAGCGTTGAAGAGACAGGTCTGGAGCAGTACTTC
>-|TRBV28|TRBJ1-6|-
CASSLDSPLHF
TGTGCCAGCAGTTTAGATTCACCCCTCCACTTT
>TRBD1|TRBV5-8|TRBJ1-4|-
CASSLERGPSNEKLFF
TGTGCCAGCAGCTTGGAAAGGGGGCCGTCTAATGAAAAACTGTTTTTT
>-|TRBV3-1/TRBV3-2|TRBJ2-3|-
CASSPAGRGRTDTQYF
TGTGCCAGCAGCCCGGCCGGTAGGGGTCGGACAGATACGCAGTATTTT
>-|TRBV15|TRBJ1-3|-
CATSRDGGAGNTIYF
TGTGCCACCAGCAGAGATGGGGGGGCTGGAAACACCATATATTTT
>-|TRBV2|TRBJ2-1|-
CASDPTGENNNEQFF
TGTGCCAGCGACCCCACGGGGGAGAACAACAATGAGCAGTTCTTC
>-|TRBV30|TRBJ1-2|-
CAWLGTAVYGGYTF
TGTGCCTGGCTTGGGACCGCCGTATACGGTGGCTACACCTTC
>-|TRBV29-1|TRBJ1-1|once
CSVAGLPFF
TGCAGCGTTGCGGGCTTACCTTTCTTT
>-|TRBV5-6|TRBJ2-7|few
CASRLFRFYEQYF
TGTGCCAGCAGACTTTTTCGATTCTACGAGCAGTACTTC
>-|TRBV5-1|TRBJ2-6|-
CASSPSRVEAGANVLTF
TGCGCCAGCAGCCCAAGCAGGGTGGAAGCTGGGGCCAACGTCCTGACTTTC
>TRBD1|TRBV6-5|TRBJ1-1|-
CASRPGQGVTEAFF
TGTGCCAGCCGCCCAGGACAGGGGGTAACTGAAGCTTTCTTT
>-|TRBV13|TRBJ2-1|-
CASRLVRDNSLHEQFF
TGTGCCAGCAGACTTGTTCGGGACAACTCCCTCCATGAGCAGTTCTTC
>TRBD1|TRBV7-6|TRBJ1-2|-
CASPGGTGKGRRYGYTF
TGTGCCAGCCCCGGGGGGACAGGGAAAGGTCGGCGATATGGCTACACCTTC
>TRBD1|TRBV10-1|TRBJ1-5|-
CASSQGQGASYQPQHF
TGCGCCAGCAGCCAAGGACAGGGGGCATCGTATCAGCCCCAGCATTTT
>-|TRBV7-2|TRBJ1-3|-
CASSLDSSGNTIYF
TGTGCCAGCAGCTTAGACAGCTCTGGAAACACCATATATTTT
>TRBD2|TRBV15|TRBJ2-2|-
CATSSPGLAGENTGELFF
TGTGCCACCAGCAGCCCGGGACTAGCGGGGGAGAACACCGGGGAGCTGTTTTTT
>TRBD1|TRBV6-5|TRBJ1-2|-
CASSREGANYGYTF
TGTGCCAGCAGTAGAGAGGGGGCGAACTATGGCTACACCTTC
>TRBD1|TRBV15|TRBJ1-4|-
CATSRDRQGNEKLFF
TGTGCCACCAGCAGAGATCGACAGGGGAATGAAAAACTGTTTTTT
>-|TRBV7-8|TRBJ1-5|once
CASSLLSYPRMLNQPQHF
TGTGCCAGCAGCTTACTCTCGTACCCCAGGATGCTTAATCAGCCCCAGCATTTT
>TRBD1|TRBV10-1|TRBJ1-3|-
CASSVVRDRDPGNTIYF
TGCGCCAGCAGTGTCGTCCGGGACAGGGATCCTGGAAACACCATATATTTT
>-|TRBV4-1|TRBJ1-5|-
CASSPSTGNSNQPQHF
TGCGCCAGCAGCCCGAGCACAGGCAATAGCAATCAGCCCCAGCATTTT
>-|TRBV5-6|TRBJ1-4|-
CASSLAGQTNEKLFF
TGTGCCAGCAGCTTGGCCGGACAGACTAATGAAAAACTGTTTTTT
>TRBD1|TRBV5-1|TRBJ1-1|-
CASSYGQGVTEAFF
TGCGCCAGCAGCTACGGACAGGGAGTGACTGAAGCTTTCTTT
>-|TRBV29-1|TRBJ2-7|-
CSVLSGSRSYEQYF
TGCAGCGTCCTTTCGGGGTCGAGGTCCTACGAGCAGTACTTC
>-|TRBV20-1|TRBJ1-1|-
CSADPGTEAFF
TGCAGTGCGGATCCGGGCACTGAAGCTTTCTTT
>-|TRBV29-1|TRBJ2-2|-
CSGGRGHGELFF
TGCAGCGGCGGACGGGGTCACGGGGAGCTGTTTTTT
>-|TRBV2|TRBJ2-2|-
CANGQRNTGELFF
TGTGCCAACGGACAGAGAAACACCGGGGAGCTGTTTTTT
>-|TRBV19|TRBJ2-6|-
CASARVGSSGANVLTF
TGTGCCAGCGCGAGGGTGGGGAGCTCTGGGGCCAACGTCCTGACTTTC
>-|TRBV5-1|TRBJ2-2|-
CASSFTDGFTGELFF
TGCGCCAGCAGCTTCACGGATGGGTTCACCGGGGAGCTGTTTTTT
>TRBD1|TRBV5-1|TRBJ2-7|-
CASSLSSGQAYEQYF
TGCGCCAGCAGCTTGTCGTCGGGACAGGCCTACGAGCAGTACTTC
>-|TRBV5-1|TRBJ2-1|-
CASSFRDEQFF
TGCGCCAGCAGCTTCCGGGATGAGCAGTTCTTC
>-|TRBV7-6|TRBJ2-2|-
CASSLATTGELFF
TGTGCCAGCAGCTTAGCGACCACCGGGGAGCTGTTTTTT